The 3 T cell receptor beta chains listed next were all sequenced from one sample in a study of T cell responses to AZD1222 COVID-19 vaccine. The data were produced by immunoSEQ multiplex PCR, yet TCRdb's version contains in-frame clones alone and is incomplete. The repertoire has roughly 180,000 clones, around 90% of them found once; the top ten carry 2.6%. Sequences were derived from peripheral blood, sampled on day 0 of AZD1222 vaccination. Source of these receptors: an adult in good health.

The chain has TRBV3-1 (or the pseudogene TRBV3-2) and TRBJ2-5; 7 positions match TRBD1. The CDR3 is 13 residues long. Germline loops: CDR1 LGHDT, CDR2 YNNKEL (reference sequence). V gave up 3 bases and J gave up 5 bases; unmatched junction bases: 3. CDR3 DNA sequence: TGTGCCAGCAGCCACAGGGGGTTGGAGACCCAGTACTTC. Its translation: CASSHRGLETQYF.

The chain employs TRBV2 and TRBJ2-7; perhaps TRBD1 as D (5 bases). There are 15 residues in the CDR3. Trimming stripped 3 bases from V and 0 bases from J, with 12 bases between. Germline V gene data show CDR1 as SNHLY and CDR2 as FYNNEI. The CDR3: CASSDWGSPSYEQYF. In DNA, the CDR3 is TGTGCCAGCAGTGATTGGGGCTCACCCTCCTACGAGCAGTACTTC.

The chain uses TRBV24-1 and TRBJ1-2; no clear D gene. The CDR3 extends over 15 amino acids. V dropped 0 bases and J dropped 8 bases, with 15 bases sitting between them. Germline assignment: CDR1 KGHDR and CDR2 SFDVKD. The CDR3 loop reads CATSDLGGVGAGYTF. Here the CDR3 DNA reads TGTGCCACCAGTGATTTGGGTGGGGTTGGTGCGGGCTACACCTTC.